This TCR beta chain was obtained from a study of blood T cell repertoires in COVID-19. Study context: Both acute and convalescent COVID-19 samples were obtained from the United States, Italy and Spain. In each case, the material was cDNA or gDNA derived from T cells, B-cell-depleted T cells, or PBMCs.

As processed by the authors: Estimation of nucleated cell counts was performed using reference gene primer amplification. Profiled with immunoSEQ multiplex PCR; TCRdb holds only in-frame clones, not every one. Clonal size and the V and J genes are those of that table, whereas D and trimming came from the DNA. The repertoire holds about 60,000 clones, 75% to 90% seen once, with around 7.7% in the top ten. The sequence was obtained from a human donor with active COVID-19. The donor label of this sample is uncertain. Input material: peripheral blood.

The CDR3: CASSLGLADNTGELFF. In DNA, the CDR3 is TGTGCCAGCAGCCTGGGACTAGCGGATAACACCGGGGAGCTGTTTTTT. V is TRBV3-1 (or the pseudogene TRBV3-2) and J is TRBJ2-2, with 11 bases fitting TRBD2. The CDR3 is 16 residues long. After removal of 4 bases from V and 2 bases from J, the junction contained 3 bases not matched to a gene. Germline loops: CDR1 LGHDT, CDR2 YNNKEL (reference sequence).